This TCR beta chain was sequenced during a study of T cell responses to AZD1222 COVID-19 vaccine. General observations from the study: The donors showed a predominance of white British ancestry and of females, with possible underestimation of clonal diversity. At study baseline, merely several AZD1222 recipients were seropositive.

Germline CDR1 and CDR2: SGHKS and YYEKEE (reference sequence). V was clipped by 4 bases and J by 2 bases, with 15 bases between them. This CDR3 has 15 residues. On this clone: Its target is not known.

Sequencing was performed with immunoSEQ multiplex PCR; in TCRdb, only in-frame clones are kept and a portion is missing. Of 120,000 to 150,000 clones in the sample, approximately 78% were seen once. This sample comprised peripheral blood, obtained on day 0 of MenACWY control vaccination. The TCR comes from an adult in good health. This chain joins TRBV5-5 and TRBJ2-5; D is perhaps TRBD1 or TRBD2 (5 bases each). The CDR3 loop is CASSGGRNRQETQYF. In nucleotides, the CDR3 is TGTGCCAGCAGCGGGGGACGAAACCGGCAAGAGACCCAGTACTTC.